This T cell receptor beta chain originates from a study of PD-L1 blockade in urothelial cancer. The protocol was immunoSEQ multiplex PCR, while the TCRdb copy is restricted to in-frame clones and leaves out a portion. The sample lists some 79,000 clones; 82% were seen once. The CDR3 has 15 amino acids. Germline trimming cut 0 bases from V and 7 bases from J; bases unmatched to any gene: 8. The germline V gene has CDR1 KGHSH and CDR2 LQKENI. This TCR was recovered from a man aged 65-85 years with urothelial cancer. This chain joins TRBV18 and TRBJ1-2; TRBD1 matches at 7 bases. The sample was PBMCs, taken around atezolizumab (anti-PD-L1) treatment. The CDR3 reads CASSPPGTADIGYTF. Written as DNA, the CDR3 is TGTGCCAGCTCACCACCAGGGACAGCCGATATTGGCTACACCTTC.